A single sample gave rise to the 4 T cell receptor beta chains below, sequenced in a study of blood T cell repertoires in COVID-19. Repertoires were generated with immunoSEQ multiplex PCR, while TCRdb's copy carries only in-frame clones and drops some. The table includes fewer than 200,000 clones, approximately 83% detected once. The sample taken for sequencing was peripheral blood. The receptors here all came from a woman older than 75 with active or convalescent COVID-19.

This clone was seen ten or more times. V is TRBV6-6 and J is TRBJ2-7, with 9 bases that match TRBD1. With V trimmed by 0 bases and J by 5 bases, 5 bases remained unmatched. Germline V lookup: CDR1 MNHNY, CDR2 SVGAGI (reference sequence). The CDR3 length is 15 residues. The CDR3 DNA sequence: TGTGCCAGCAGTTACTCCCGACAGGGGGGGAACGAGCAGTACTTC. The encoded protein is CASSYSRQGGNEQYF.

The CDR3 coding sequence is TGTGCCATCAGTGAGTCGGGAGTCTCTGGAAACACCATATATTTT. It encodes CAISESGVSGNTIYF. The genes are TRBV10-3 and TRBJ1-3; no firm D call. Germline V gives CDR1 ENHRY, CDR2 SYGVKD. V was pared by 0 bases and J by 0 bases, with 6 bases between. The CDR3 runs to 15 residues.

The chain uses TRBV19 and TRBJ2-3; 11 bases map to TRBD2. From germline, CDR1 is LNHDA and CDR2 SQIVND (reference sequence). The CDR3 loop spans 17 amino acids. V trimming: 5 bases; J trimming: 2 bases; junction bases outside the gene matches: 9. The CDR3 sequence is CASSPLSSGGYTDTQYF. The CDR3 DNA follows: TGTGCCAGTAGTCCCCTTTCTAGCGGGGGGTACACAGATACGCAGTATTTT.

The chain carries TRBV11-3 and TRBJ1-6, with 9 nucleotides matching TRBD1. Trimming at V came to 5 bases and at J to 3 bases, leaving 8 bases not matched to a gene. From germline, CDR1 is SGHNT and CDR2 YENEEA. The CDR3 extends over 17 amino acids. CDR3 protein: CASSPGQGSDYNSPLHF. Written as DNA, the CDR3 is TGTGCCAGCAGCCCCGGACAGGGGTCGGACTATAATTCACCCCTCCACTTT.